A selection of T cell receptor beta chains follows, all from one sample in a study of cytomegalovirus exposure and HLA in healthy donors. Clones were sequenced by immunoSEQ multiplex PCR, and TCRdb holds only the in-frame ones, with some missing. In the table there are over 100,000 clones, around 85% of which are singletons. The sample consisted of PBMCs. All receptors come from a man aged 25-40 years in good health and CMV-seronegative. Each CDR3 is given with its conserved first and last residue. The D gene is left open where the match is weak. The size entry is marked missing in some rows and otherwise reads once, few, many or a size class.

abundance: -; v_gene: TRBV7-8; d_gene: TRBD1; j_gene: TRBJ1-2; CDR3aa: CASSLLDRGGYTF; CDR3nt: TGTGCCAGCAGCTTACTAGACAGGGGTGGCTACACCTTC
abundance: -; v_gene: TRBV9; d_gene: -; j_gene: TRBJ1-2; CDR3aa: CASSGPGDSYGYTF; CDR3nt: TGTGCCAGCAGCGGACCTGGGGACTCTTATGGCTACACCTTC
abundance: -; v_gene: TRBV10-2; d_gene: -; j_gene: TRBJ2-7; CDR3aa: CASSGLSNEQYF; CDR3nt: TGCGCCAGCAGTGGGTTAAGCAACGAGCAGTACTTC
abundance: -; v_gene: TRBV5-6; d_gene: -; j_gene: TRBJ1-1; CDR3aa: CASSLDQGSLFTEAFF; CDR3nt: TGTGCCAGCAGCTTGGATCAGGGGAGTCTATTCACTGAAGCTTTCTTT
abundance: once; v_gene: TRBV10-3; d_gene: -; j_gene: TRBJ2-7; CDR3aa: CAISETRAVSNEQYF; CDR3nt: TGTGCCATCAGTGAAACTAGGGCGGTGTCTAACGAGCAGTACTTC
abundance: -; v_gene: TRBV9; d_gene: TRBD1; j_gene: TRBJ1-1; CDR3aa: CASSVGTGGNTEAFF; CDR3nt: TGTGCCAGCAGCGTAGGGACAGGGGGGAACACTGAAGCTTTCTTT
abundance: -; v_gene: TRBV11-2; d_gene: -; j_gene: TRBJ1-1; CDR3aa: CASSVGTRNMNTEAFF; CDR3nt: TGTGCCAGCAGCGTAGGGACAAGGAATATGAACACTGAAGCTTTCTTT
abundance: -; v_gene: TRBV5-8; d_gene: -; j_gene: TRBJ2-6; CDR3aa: CASSLPSMGPGANVLTF; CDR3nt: TGTGCCAGCAGCCTACCCAGCATGGGGCCTGGGGCCAACGTCCTGACTTTC
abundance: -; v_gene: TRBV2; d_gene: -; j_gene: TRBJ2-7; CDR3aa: CASTFDRSYEQYF; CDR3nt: TGTGCCAGCACCTTCGACAGGTCCTACGAGCAGTACTTC
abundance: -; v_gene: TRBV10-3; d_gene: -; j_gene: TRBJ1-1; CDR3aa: CAISEGGGINTEAFF; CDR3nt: TGTGCCATCAGTGAGGGGGGGGGCATTAACACTGAAGCTTTCTTT
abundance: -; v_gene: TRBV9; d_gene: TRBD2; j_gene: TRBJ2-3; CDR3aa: CASSVRGLGEADTQYF; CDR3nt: TGTGCCAGCAGCGTACGCGGACTAGGAGAGGCAGATACGCAGTATTTT
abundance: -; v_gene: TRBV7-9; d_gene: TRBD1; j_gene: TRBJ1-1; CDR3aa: CASSFPGGANTEAFF; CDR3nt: TGTGCCAGCAGCTTTCCAGGGGGCGCGAACACTGAAGCTTTCTTT
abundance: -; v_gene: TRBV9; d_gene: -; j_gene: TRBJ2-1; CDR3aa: CASSDRKGLHKVANEQFF; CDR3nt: TGTGCCAGCAGCGATAGGAAGGGACTCCATAAGGTCGCCAATGAGCAGTTCTTC
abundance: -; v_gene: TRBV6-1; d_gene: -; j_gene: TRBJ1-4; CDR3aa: CASSVSVELINEKLFF; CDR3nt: TGTGCCAGCAGTGTTAGCGTAGAACTCATTAATGAAAAACTGTTTTTT
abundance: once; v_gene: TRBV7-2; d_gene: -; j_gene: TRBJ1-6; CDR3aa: CASSLGGNYNSPLHF; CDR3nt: TGTGCCAGCAGCTTAGGCGGCAACTATAATTCACCCCTCCACTTT
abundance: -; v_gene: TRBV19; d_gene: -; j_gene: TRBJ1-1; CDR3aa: CASSQAGHGTEAFF; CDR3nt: TGTGCCAGTAGTCAGGCAGGGCACGGCACTGAAGCTTTCTTT
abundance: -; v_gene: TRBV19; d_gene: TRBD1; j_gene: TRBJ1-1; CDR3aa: CASSIGGRGRDTEAFF; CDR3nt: TGTGCCAGTAGTATAGGCGGCAGGGGGCGCGACACTGAAGCTTTCTTT
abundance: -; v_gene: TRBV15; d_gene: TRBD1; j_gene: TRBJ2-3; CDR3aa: CATSRGQGVADTQYF; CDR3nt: TGTGCCACCAGCAGGGGACAGGGAGTGGCAGATACGCAGTATTTT
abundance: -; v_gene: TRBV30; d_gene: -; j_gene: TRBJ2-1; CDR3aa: CAWSGGGYEQFF; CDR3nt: TGTGCCTGGAGTGGAGGAGGGTATGAGCAGTTCTTC
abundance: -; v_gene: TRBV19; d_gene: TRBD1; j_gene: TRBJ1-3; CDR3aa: CASSSPDRAPGNTIYF; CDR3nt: TGTGCCAGTAGTAGCCCTGACAGGGCCCCTGGAAACACCATATATTTT
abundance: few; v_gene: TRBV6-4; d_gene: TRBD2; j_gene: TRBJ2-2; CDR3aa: CASSSGGDTGELFF; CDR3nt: TGTGCCAGCAGTAGCGGGGGAGACACCGGGGAGCTGTTTTTT
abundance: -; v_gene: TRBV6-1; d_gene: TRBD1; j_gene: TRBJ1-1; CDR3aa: CASTTDRGDTEAFF; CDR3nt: TGTGCCAGCACCACGGACAGGGGGGACACTGAAGCTTTCTTT
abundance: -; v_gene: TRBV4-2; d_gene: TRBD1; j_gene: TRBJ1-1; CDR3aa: CASSPQGVGTEAFF; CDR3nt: TGTGCCAGCAGCCCACAGGGGGTAGGGACTGAAGCTTTCTTT
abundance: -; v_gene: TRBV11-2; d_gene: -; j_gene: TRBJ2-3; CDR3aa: CASSLEQFTDTQYF; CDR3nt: TGTGCCAGCAGCTTAGAACAGTTTACAGATACGCAGTATTTT
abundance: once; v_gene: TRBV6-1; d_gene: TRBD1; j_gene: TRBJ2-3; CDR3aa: CASSESRGQGTDTQYF; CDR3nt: TGTGCCAGCAGTGAATCGAGAGGACAGGGCACAGATACGCAGTATTTT
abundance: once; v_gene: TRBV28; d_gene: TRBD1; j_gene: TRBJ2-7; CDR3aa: CASSWSGQGTGQYF; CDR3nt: TGTGCCAGCAGTTGGTCGGGACAGGGGACCGGGCAGTACTTC
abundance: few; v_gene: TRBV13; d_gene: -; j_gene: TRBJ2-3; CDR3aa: CASSLVGGGLLTDTQYF; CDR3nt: TGTGCCAGCAGCTTAGTGGGGGGGGGCCTCCTCACAGATACGCAGTATTTT
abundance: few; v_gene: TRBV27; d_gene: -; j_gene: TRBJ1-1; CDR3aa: CASSLTGNTEAFF; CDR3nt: TGTGCCAGCAGTTTGACAGGGAACACTGAAGCTTTCTTT
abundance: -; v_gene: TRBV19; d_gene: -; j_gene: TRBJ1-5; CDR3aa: CASSSQAVGPQHF; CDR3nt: TGTGCCAGTAGTTCCCAGGCTGTAGGGCCCCAGCATTTT
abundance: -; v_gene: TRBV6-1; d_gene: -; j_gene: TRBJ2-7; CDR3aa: CASRGTTYEQYF; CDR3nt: TGTGCCAGCAGGGGGACAACCTACGAGCAGTACTTC
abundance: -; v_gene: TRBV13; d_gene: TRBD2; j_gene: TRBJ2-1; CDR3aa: CASSLAGLAGGGTCNEQFF; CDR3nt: TGTGCCAGCAGCTTAGCCGGACTAGCGGGGGGAGGGACCTGCAATGAGCAGTTCTTC
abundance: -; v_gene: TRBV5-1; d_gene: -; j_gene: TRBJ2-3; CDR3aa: CASSSRGARTDTQYF; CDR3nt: TGCGCCAGCTCCTCCCGGGGGGCGCGGACAGATACGCAGTATTTT
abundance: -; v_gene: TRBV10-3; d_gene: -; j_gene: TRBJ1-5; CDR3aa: CAISESVSGNQPQHF; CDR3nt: TGTGCCATCAGTGAGTCGGTTTCCGGTAATCAGCCCCAGCATTTT